The 28 T cell receptor beta chains below come from one sample, sequenced in a study of CDR3 diversity in severe acne. In TCRdb, the PCR reads were re-called with MiXCR into one record per CDR3 protein. The profile shows 79,000 or so distinct CDR3 sequences, less than 65% of them singletons. Sequenced material: blood. Receptor source: a male donor with severe acne vulgaris.

This clonotype was recorded at least ten times. J is TRBJ2-5 and V is TRBV18; D remains unclear. Germline-derived CDR1 and CDR2 are KGHSH and LQKENI. The CDR3 is made up of 14 amino acids. V lost 5 bases and J 2 bases, leaving 12 bases between the germline ends. The CDR3 bases are TGTGCCAGCTCAATGGTTGCTAAACAAGAGACCCAGTACTTC. Its translation: CASSMVAKQETQYF. Full variable domain (outside the CDR3, taken from reference TRBV18 and TRBJ2-5): NAGVMQNPRHLVRRRGQEARLRCSPMKGHSHVYWYRQLPEEGLKFMVYLQKENIIDESGMPKERFSAEFPKEGPSILRIQQVVRGDSAAYFCASSMVAKQETQYFGPGTRLLVL.

This sequence joins TRBV18 and TRBJ1-1; the D gene is possibly TRBD1 (6 bases). The CDR3 runs 13 residues. The V end was cut by 5 bases, the J end by 7 bases, with 14 bases between. The germline V gene has CDR1 KGHSH and CDR2 LQKENI. This CDR3 is CASSSRGLGEAFF. CDR3 in DNA: TGTGCCAGCTCATCCAGGGGTTTAGGTGAAGCTTTCTTT.

As for this clonotype: With a much larger clone just one base away, this may be a read error. The CDR3 here is CASSPREIDEQYF. In DNA, the CDR3 is TGCGCCAGCAGCCCCAGGGAGATAGACGAGCAGTACTTC. The chain carries TRBV4-1 and TRBJ2-7; D may be TRBD1 or TRBD2 (5 bases each). V lost 4 bases and J lost 5, with 12 bases in between. Germline CDR1 MGHRA, CDR2 YSYEKL. This CDR3 is built from 13 residues.

This clonotype was seen at least ten times. The chain joins TRBV4-1 to TRBJ2-5, with 8 nucleotides matching TRBD1. V lost 2 bases to trimming and J lost 0 bases; unmatched junction nucleotides: 20. The CDR3 has 21 residues. CDR1 and CDR2 (germline): MGHRA, YSYEKL. The CDR3 nucleotides read TGCGCCAGCAGCCAAACGTCCCTGACAGGGGCCCAGGAGCGGAACCAAGAGACCCAGTACTTC. Translated: CASSQTSLTGAQERNQETQYF.

This clonotype was seen a single time. A single base separates this from a much larger clone, so it may be a read error. The V and J genes are TRBV5-1 and TRBJ2-1, with a tentative D call TRBD2 (6 bases). CDR3 length: 12 residues. Germline CDR1 SGHRS, CDR2 YFSETQ. The CDR3 nucleotides are TGCGCCAGCAGCTTCCGGGGGAATGGGCAGTTCTTC. It encodes CASSFRGNGQFF.

This clonotype has just one count. A read error may explain this, as a much larger clone is one base away. The rearrangement joins TRBV7-9 to TRBJ2-7; D gene uncertain. Trimming cost V 1 base and J 6 bases, with 10 bases left between them. The CDR3 extends over 13 amino acids. CDR1 is SEHNR, CDR2 FQNEAQ, per germline (reference sequence). The CDR3, as DNA: TGTGCCAGCAGCTTAGACAGCCCCTGCGAGCAGTACTTC. As protein: CASSLDSPCEQYF.

J is TRBJ2-1 and V is TRBV6-6, with TRBD2 matching 10 bases. The CDR3 runs to 13 residues. With 6 bases clipped from V and 9 bases from J, the junction kept 5 bases outside the gene matches. Looked up from germline, CDR1 is MNHNY and CDR2 is SVGAGI (reference sequence). Written as DNA, the CDR3 is TGTGCCAGCAGCCGCGGACTAGCGGTTGAGCAGTTCTTC. It yields the protein CASSRGLAVEQFF.

Concerning this clonotype itself: A much larger clone sits a single nucleotide away, making a read error possible. The chain has TRBV2 and TRBJ2-1; a possible D gene is TRBD2 (6 bases). V lost 6 bases and J lost 7, with 13 bases in between. The CDR3 spans 13 residues. Germline V CDR1 and CDR2: SNHLY, FYNNEI. In DNA, the CDR3 is TGTGCCAGCAGGCGGGGCCCCATGAATGAGCAGTTCTTC. Translation: CASRRGPMNEQFF.

The chain carries TRBV25-1 and TRBJ1-2, with 9 bases fitting TRBD1. V dropped 6 bases and J dropped 8; count of bases not matched to a gene: 10. Per germline, CDR1 MGHDK and CDR2 SYGVNS. This CDR3 region has 14 residues. The CDR3 protein is CASSFGQGMGGYTF. The DNA for the CDR3 is TGTGCCAGCAGCTTTGGACAGGGGATGGGGGGCTACACCTTC.

In this sample, this clonotype turned up many times. The V and J genes are TRBV29-1 and TRBJ1-1; D remains ambiguous. The V gene's germline CDR1 is SQVTM and CDR2 ANQGSEA. The CDR3 has 13 amino acids. Trimming pared 6 bases from V and 2 bases from J, leaving 13 bases between. The CDR3: CSVPSIPNTEAFF. CDR3 DNA sequence: TGCAGCGTCCCCTCCATACCAAACACTGAAGCTTTCTTT.

The V gene is TRBV6-4, the J gene TRBJ1-3, with 8 bases fitting TRBD1. J gave up 3 bases and V 5 bases, and 6 bases lay outside the gene matches. The CDR3 totals 15 residues. Germline values: CDR1 MRHNA, CDR2 SNTAGT. The CDR3 bases are TGTGCCAGCAGTCCAGCAGGGGGCAGTGGAAACACCATATATTTT. As protein: CASSPAGGSGNTIYF.

Comments on this clonotype: In this CDR3 the conserved last residue, phenylalanine or tryptophan, is missing, so a read error is likely. This rearrangement joins TRBV3-1 to TRBJ2-5, with 8 bases matching TRBD2. V was pared by 4 bases and J by 5 bases, with 9 bases of the junction left unmatched. Germline-derived CDR1 and CDR2 are LGHDT and YNNKEL (reference sequence). The CDR3 contains 15 residues. The CDR3 protein is CASSPVSGGSETQYY. DNA of the CDR3: TGTGCCAGCAGCCCCGTGTCGGGAGGGTCGGAGACCCAGTACTAC.

This clonotype was seen many times. The chain couples TRBV30 to TRBJ1-2; TRBD1 matches 10 bases. Trimming removed 0 bases from V and 3 bases from J; junction bases left unmatched: 7. Per germline, CDR1 GTSNPN and CDR2 SVGIG (reference sequence). CDR3 length equals 16 residues. CDR3: CAWSVRGGQGYYGYTF. CDR3 bases: TGTGCCTGGAGTGTGCGGGGGGGACAGGGGTACTATGGCTACACCTTC. The full variable domain, completed using reference TRBV30 and TRBJ1-2, is SQTIHQWPATLVQPVGSPLSLECTVEGTSNPNLYWYRQAAGRGLQLLFYSVGIGQISSEVPQNLSASRPQDRQFILSSKKLLLSDSGFYLCAWSVRGGQGYYGYTFGSGTRLTVV.

This clonotype occurred a few times. The chain carries TRBV19 and TRBJ1-5; D possibly corresponds to TRBD1 (5 bases). The germline CDR1 and CDR2 sequences are LNHDA and SQIVND (reference sequence). Deletions cut 5 bases from V and 7 bases from J, with 24 bases between. The CDR3 spans 17 residues. The CDR3: CASSSRHRAIQGQPQHF. The CDR3 bases are TGTGCCAGTAGTTCTCGACACCGGGCGATCCAGGGCCAGCCCCAGCATTTT.

For the CDR3, the DNA is TGTGCCAGCAGTTATACAGGGGTTAGCAATCAGCCCCAGCATTTT. This codes for CASSYTGVSNQPQHF. The J gene is TRBJ1-5, the V gene TRBV2; TRBD1 matches at 7 bases. The junction had 4 bases not matched to a gene; V was cut back by 5 bases and J by 0 bases. The CDR3 is 15 residues long. CDR1 is SNHLY and CDR2 is FYNNEI in the germline V gene.

Notes on this clonotype: Germline and junction disagree at one end, which may indicate a read error. The rearrangement uses TRBV10-3 and TRBJ2-5, with D possibly matching TRBD2 (5 bases). The CDR3 totals 16 residues. CDR1 is ENHRY, CDR2 SYGVKD, per germline. CDR3 sequence reads: CASSRAGLTLQETQYF. DNA of the CDR3: TGTGCCAGCAGTAGGGCAGGACTTACCCTCCAGGAGACCCAGTACTTC.

The chain couples TRBV20-1 to TRBJ2-7; possibly TRBD2 for D (6 bases). V dropped 1 base and J dropped 0 bases, with 7 bases sitting between them. Germline CDR1 and CDR2: DFQATT and SNEGSKA (reference sequence). The CDR3 totals 13 residues. The CDR3 loop reads CSARGTNSYEQYF. The DNA for the CDR3 is TGCAGTGCTAGAGGGACTAACTCCTACGAGCAGTACTTC.

The chain combines TRBV9 with TRBJ1-2; the D is unclear. V gave up 7 bases and J gave up 0 bases, with 4 bases separating them. CDR1 and CDR2 from the germline V gene are SGDLS and YYNGEE. This CDR3 is built from 11 residues. CDR3: CASGPNYGYTF. CDR3 DNA: TGTGCCAGCGGTCCTAACTATGGCTACACCTTC.

This chain links TRBV10-3 with TRBJ2-2; either TRBD1 or TRBD2 may supply D (5 bases each). Deletions cut 7 bases from V and 0 bases from J, with 12 bases between. Germline values: CDR1 ENHRY, CDR2 SYGVKD. CDR3 length: 15 residues. As DNA, the CDR3 is TGTGCCATCACATCGGGACCCGCGAACACCGGGGAGCTGTTTTTT. Translation gives CAITSGPANTGELFF.

This clonotype was detected once. Being one base from a much bigger clone, this may be a read error. The V and J genes are TRBV6-6 and TRBJ1-2, with unresolved D. Germline loops: CDR1 MNHNY, CDR2 SVGAGI (reference sequence). The CDR3 spans 16 residues. The V end was cut by 8 bases, the J end by 4 bases, with 23 bases between. The CDR3 here is CASSKASRSPGYGYTF. DNA for the CDR3: TGTGCCAGCTCGAAAGCCTCGAGGAGCCCGGGCTATGGCTACACCTTC.

The chain links TRBV29-1 to TRBJ2-7; D is perhaps TRBD1 (5 bases). Germline-derived CDR1 and CDR2 are SQVTM and ANQGSEA. The CDR3 runs to 13 residues. Trimming stripped 4 bases from V and 6 bases from J, with 16 bases between. CDR3 protein: CSVVGEYGPEQYF. The DNA for the CDR3 is TGCAGCGTTGTAGGGGAATACGGTCCCGAGCAGTACTTC.

The chain combines TRBV7-2 with TRBJ2-2; no reliable D call. Germline CDR1 reads SGHTA; CDR2 reads FQGNSA. The V end was cut by 7 bases, the J end by 3 bases, with 6 bases between. CDR3 length equals 12 residues. Written as DNA, the CDR3 is TGTGCCAGCAACCCCTACACCGGGGAGCTGTTTTTT. It codes for CASNPYTGELFF.

This clonotype has at least ten counts. The chain carries TRBV28 and TRBJ2-1; D ambiguous. Germline V CDR1 and CDR2: MDHEN, SYDVKM. The CDR3 loop spans 14 amino acids. V lost 3 bases to trimming and J lost 0 bases, with 6 bases between them. CDR3 in amino acids: CASSFMSSYNEQFF. The CDR3 DNA reads as TGTGCCAGCAGTTTTATGAGCTCCTACAATGAGCAGTTCTTC. Looking up the rest from reference TRBV28 and TRBJ2-1 gives the full variable domain: DVKVTQSSRYLVKRTGEKVFLECVQDMDHENMFWYRQDPGLGLRLIYFSYDVKMKEKGDIPEGYSVSREKKERFSLILESASTNQTSMYLCASSFMSSYNEQFFGPGTRLTVL.

This clonotype has ten or more counts. The chain uses TRBV20-1 and TRBJ1-2; no reliable D call. There are 14 residues in the CDR3. The germline V gene has CDR1 DFQATT and CDR2 SNEGSKA (reference sequence). V gave up 4 bases and J gave up 3 bases, with 15 bases separating them. The CDR3 is CSATVLPRDYGYTF. CDR3 DNA: TGCAGTGCTACCGTGCTACCACGGGACTATGGCTACACCTTC.

This chain joins TRBV2 and TRBJ2-7, with a tentative D call TRBD1 (5 bases). CDR3 length equals 11 residues. Trimming left V 7 bases short and J 1 base short, with 5 bases between. Germline loops: CDR1 SNHLY, CDR2 FYNNEI. The CDR3 nucleotides are TGTGCCAGCACAGGGTCCTACGAGCAGTACTTC. This translates into CASTGSYEQYF. The full variable domain, in which reference TRBV2 and TRBJ2-7 provide the parts outside the CDR3, is EPEVTQTPSHQVTQMGQEVILRCVPISNHLYFYWYRQILGQKVEFLVSFYNNEISEKSEIFDDQFSVERPDGSNFTLKIRSTKLEDSAMYFCASTGSYEQYFGPGTRLTVT.

The chain uses TRBV9 and TRBJ1-4, with a possible D match to TRBD1 (6 bases). This CDR3 spans 15 amino acids. With 4 bases removed from V and 3 bases from J, the gap between germline ends came to 13 bases. Germline V CDR1 and CDR2: SGDLS, YYNGEE. CDR3 sequence reads: CASSSAGGSNEKLFF. CDR3 coding DNA: TGTGCCAGCAGCTCAGCCGGGGGCTCTAATGAAAAACTGTTTTTT.

This clonotype turned up a few times. This chain connects TRBV13 to TRBJ2-2; 8 positions match TRBD1. The V and J ends lost 6 bases and 6 bases, in that order; junction bases with no gene match: 12. The CDR3 runs 16 residues. Germline values: CDR1 PRHDT, CDR2 FYEKMQ (reference sequence). The CDR3 region has the DNA TGTGCCAGCAGTCAAACCCCGGGACAGGCTGCCGGGGAGCTGTTTTTT. It translates to CASSQTPGQAAGELFF. Full variable domain (remainder filled in from reference TRBV13 and TRBJ2-2): AAGVIQSPRHLIKEKRETATLKCYPIPRHDTVYWYQQGPGQDPQFLISFYEKMQSDKGSIPDRFSAQQFSDYHSELNMSSLELGDSALYFCASSQTPGQAAGELFFGEGSRLTVL.

The table lists this clonotype with many counts. The chain couples TRBV10-3 to TRBJ2-3; D may correspond to TRBD1 or TRBD2 (6 bases each). The germline V gene has CDR1 ENHRY and CDR2 SYGVKD. The CDR3 is 11 amino acids. The V end lost 11 bases, the J end lost 6 bases, and 12 bases lay between the germline ends. The CDR3 nucleotides read TGTGCCTTGAAAGGGGGGGATACGCAGTATTTT. It specifies CALKGGDTQYF.